These T cell receptor beta chains were read from a single sample in a study of blood T cell repertoires in COVID-19. The data were produced by immunoSEQ multiplex PCR, yet TCRdb's version contains in-frame clones alone and is incomplete. Here the sample spans 150,000 to 200,000 clones, over 85% being singletons. Source material: peripheral blood. The receptors originated from a woman aged 60-70 years with COVID-19, enrolled during active disease. The CDR3 runs from the conserved cysteine through the conserved F or W. The order of the fields is J gene, D gene, V gene, clone size, CDR3 protein, CDR3 DNA. D genes are given only for firm matches. Expanded clones get a size class; other rows say once, few or many, or leave the size out.

TRBJ1-3,NA,TRBV30,NA,CAWSPIGGNTIYF,TGTGCCTGGAGTCCAATCGGTGGAAACACCATATATTTT
TRBJ1-2,TRBD1,TRBV4-3,NA,CASSQEQGVYGYTF,TGCGCCAGCAGCCAAGAACAGGGGGTCTATGGCTACACCTTC
TRBJ1-6,TRBD1,TRBV19,few,CASSTHRGLNSPLHF,TGTGCCAGTAGTACGCACAGGGGACTCAATTCACCCCTCCACTTT
TRBJ1-5,TRBD1,TRBV4-3,NA,CASSPEQGANQPQHF,TGCGCCAGCAGCCCAGAGCAGGGGGCAAATCAGCCCCAGCATTTT
TRBJ2-1,NA,TRBV3-1/TRBV3-2,NA,CASSLFGKGLLVEEQFF,TGTGCCAGCAGCCTGTTTGGAAAGGGGCTCCTCGTGGAAGAGCAGTTCTTC
TRBJ2-3,TRBD2,TRBV6-2/TRBV6-3,many,CASSYFIAGGQRDTQYF,TGTGCCAGCAGTTACTTCATAGCGGGGGGCCAGCGGGATACGCAGTATTTT
TRBJ1-6,NA,TRBV4-3,NA,CASSQTSSRNSPLHF,TGCGCCAGCAGCCAGACCTCATCCAGGAATTCACCCCTCCACTTT
TRBJ1-6,NA,TRBV14,NA,CASSQTPGSTSPLHF,TGTGCCAGCAGCCAGACGCCGGGGTCCACTTCACCCCTCCACTTT
TRBJ1-3,NA,TRBV30,NA,CALSDGLSGNTIYF,TGTGCCCTCTCGGACGGACTCTCTGGAAACACCATATATTTT
TRBJ1-1,NA,TRBV6-1,NA,CASKDGRNTEAFF,TGTGCCAGCAAGGATGGGAGGAACACTGAAGCTTTCTTT
TRBJ1-1,TRBD1,TRBV9,NA,CASSRQGAVEAFF,TGTGCCAGCAGCAGACAGGGGGCGGTGGAAGCTTTCTTT
TRBJ1-1,NA,TRBV19,NA,CASTGSVDTEAFF,TGTGCCAGTACCGGGTCGGTGGACACTGAAGCTTTCTTT
TRBJ1-2,NA,TRBV18,NA,CASSPRRDSDRGYTF,TGTGCCAGCTCACCCCGACGGGACTCCGACCGCGGCTACACCTTC
TRBJ1-1,NA,TRBV3-1/TRBV3-2,once,CASSQAGPNTEAFF,TGTGCCAGCAGCCAAGCAGGCCCGAACACTGAAGCTTTCTTT